What follows are 23 T cell receptor beta chains derived from one specimen sequenced in a study of spatial heterogeneity in lung cancer. Time point of the sample: sample taken at primary tumor resection. No cell sorting; template was whole RNA from tumor, lung tissue or PBMC. TCRdb independently ran MiXCR on the 5' RACE reads; one entry per CDR3 protein. The sample includes 40,000 or so distinct CDR3 sequences, approximately 7.5% seen only once; the top ten take 25% to 35%. This specimen was PBMCs, taken at surgery. These receptors all come from a male donor with early-stage non-small cell lung cancer.

Details on this clonotype: This may arise from a read error, as a much more abundant clone is one base away. The chain uses TRBV24-1 and TRBJ2-5, with TRBD2 identical over 10 bases. The CDR3 extends over 17 amino acids. CDR1 is KGHDR and CDR2 is SFDVKD in the germline V gene. Losses at the gene ends were 0 bases for V and 9 bases for J; bases not matched to a gene: 12. CDR3 protein: CATSDLSSGSPLESQYF. The CDR3 DNA sequence: TGTGCCACCAGTGATTTGTCTAGCGGGAGCCCCTTGGAGTCCCAGTACTTC.

This clonotype was recorded many times. The genes are TRBV10-3 and TRBJ1-1; tentative D call: TRBD1 (5 bases). CDR1 ENHRY and CDR2 SYGVKD come from the germline V gene. The CDR3 runs 15 residues. V was cut by 0 bases and J by 5 bases, with 13 bases left in between. CDR3 amino acids: CAISESAGRETEAFF. CDR3 bases: TGTGCCATCAGTGAGTCGGCAGGGCGCGAGACTGAAGCTTTCTTT.

The CDR3 DNA is TGTGCCAGCAGCTTATTAGGGGGGACTGAAGCTTTCTTT. This codes for CASSLLGGTEAFF. This sequence joins TRBV7-2 and TRBJ1-1; possibly TRBD1 for D (6 bases). There are 13 residues in the CDR3. V shed 2 bases and J shed 5 bases, with 9 bases lying between them. The V gene's germline CDR1 is SGHTA and CDR2 FQGNSA.

The chain is built from TRBV7-6 and TRBJ2-7; D remains ambiguous. Germline V gives CDR1 SGHVS, CDR2 FNYEAQ. The CDR3 consists of 14 residues. V gave up 1 base and J gave up 4 bases, with 11 bases separating them. CDR3 sequence: CASSLDAQRYEQYV. Here the CDR3 DNA reads TGTGCCAGCAGCTTAGACGCCCAGCGATACGAGCAGTACGTC.

This clonotype occurred many times. The junction and the germline gene differ at one end; a read error may be behind it. The gene calls are TRBV20-1 and TRBJ1-1; D is unresolved. Germline V lookup: CDR1 DFQATT, CDR2 SNEGSKA (reference sequence). The CDR3 is made up of 13 amino acids. The CDR3 DNA reads TGCAGTGCAAGAGGGAAACTGGGCACTGAAGCTTTCTTT. The encoded protein is CSARGKLGTEAFF.

This clonotype was observed many times. The chain is built from TRBV6-2 or TRBV6-3 and TRBJ2-7; D is possibly TRBD2 (6 bases). Germline CDR1 MNHEY, CDR2 SVGEGT. This CDR3 spans 13 amino acids. The V end was cut by 5 bases, the J end by 3 bases, with 11 bases between. The CDR3 bases are TGTGCCAGCAGTAGGACTATTCTCTACGAGCAGTACGTC. Amino acids: CASSRTILYEQYV.

This clonotype was picked up many times. The V and J genes are TRBV18 and TRBJ1-2, with D maybe TRBD1 (5 bases). The V and J ends lost 0 bases and 8 bases respectively, with 13 bases between them. Per the germline V gene, CDR1 is KGHSH and CDR2 is LQKENI. The CDR3 consists of 14 residues. For the CDR3, the DNA is TGTGCCAGCTCACCACCGGGCAGGGATGACGGCTACACCTTC. It specifies CASSPPGRDDGYTF.

The gene calls are TRBV20-1 and TRBJ2-4; perhaps TRBD2 as D (5 bases). Germline V lookup: CDR1 DFQATT, CDR2 SNEGSKA (reference sequence). There are 11 residues in the CDR3. Trimming left V 6 bases short and J 5 bases short, with 8 bases between. CDR3 nucleotides: TGCAGTGCCCCGCGGGAAAACATTCAGTACTTC. Protein: CSAPRENIQYF.

This clonotype was counted ten times or more. The genes are TRBV12-3 or TRBV12-4 and TRBJ1-2; D gene ambiguous. The CDR3 has 13 amino acids. V gave up 1 base and J gave up 2 bases, with 5 bases separating them. The CDR3 nucleotides are TGTGCCAGCAGTTTAGAACAAAACTATGGCTACACCTTC. Translated, it gives CASSLEQNYGYTF.

This clonotype was recorded at least ten times. J is TRBJ1-1 and V is TRBV5-4; D gene uncertain. The CDR3 length is 13 residues. V shed 5 bases and J shed 11 bases, with 19 bases lying between them. CDR1 and CDR2 from the germline V gene are SGHNT and YYREEE (reference sequence). The CDR3 DNA follows: TGTGCCAGCAGTGATACCCCCACAGTGATGGCTTTCTTT. Translating gives CASSDTPTVMAFF.

At least ten counts were recorded for this clonotype. The CDR3, as DNA: TGTGCCAGCAGCCAAGCTAATAACCCCGGGGAGCTGTTTTTT. Translating it yields CASSQANNPGELFF. The chain links TRBV4-2 to TRBJ2-2; D ambiguous. This CDR3 is 14 amino acids long. The V end was cut by 1 base, the J end by 6 bases, with 9 bases between. Germline CDR1 is LGHNA and CDR2 is YNFKEQ.

This clonotype was counted many times. The chain employs TRBV12-3 or TRBV12-4 and TRBJ2-5, with 8 bases lining up with TRBD2. V shed 6 bases and J 2 bases; nucleotides not matched to a gene: 8. CDR3 length: 15 amino acids. The CDR3 reads CASSPPGGAQETQYF. As DNA, the CDR3 is TGTGCCAGCAGCCCACCGGGAGGGGCTCAAGAGACCCAGTACTTC.

Regarding this clonotype: A single base separates this from a much larger clone, so it may be a read error. This sequence joins TRBV2 and TRBJ2-2; 7 positions match TRBD1. The V and J ends lost 10 bases and 6 bases, in that order; junction bases with no gene match: 11. Germline V gives CDR1 SNHLY, CDR2 FYNNEI. The CDR3 loop spans 14 amino acids. CDR3 DNA sequence: TGTGCCACCACCCTCAGGGGGTGGGCCGGGGAGCTGTTTTTT. This encodes CATTLRGWAGELFF.

This clonotype has a count of ten or more. The V gene is TRBV6-2 or TRBV6-3, the J gene TRBJ2-3; 12 positions agree with TRBD2. CDR1 is MNHEY, CDR2 SVGEGT, per germline. The CDR3 sequence is 16 residues long. The ends lost 4 bases at V and 7 bases at J; junction bases unmatched: 9. Here the CDR3 DNA reads TGTGCCAGCAGTTTATTCCGGACTAGCGGGAAGAATACGCAGTATTTT. Residues: CASSLFRTSGKNTQYF.

There are many counts of this clonotype. The chain employs TRBV28 and TRBJ1-1, with no clear D. The CDR3 runs 16 residues. CDR1 is MDHEN and CDR2 is SYDVKM in the germline V gene. Trimming shortened V by 5 bases and J by 0 bases, and 16 bases separated the two germline ends. CDR3 in DNA: TGTGCCAGCAGTCTACTTACCCGGTACATGAACACTGAAGCTTTCTTT. Residues: CASSLLTRYMNTEAFF. The complete variable domain, with remaining parts taken from reference TRBV28 and TRBJ1-1, reads DVKVTQSSRYLVKRTGEKVFLECVQDMDHENMFWYRQDPGLGLRLIYFSYDVKMKEKGDIPEGYSVSREKKERFSLILESASTNQTSMYLCASSLLTRYMNTEAFFGQGTRLTVV.

This clonotype was recorded at least ten times. The chain employs TRBV4-3 and TRBJ2-2; no clear D gene. The CDR3 is made up of 18 amino acids. The germline V gene encodes CDR1 LGHNA and CDR2 YSLEER. V lost 1 base, J lost 2 bases, and 17 bases lay in between. CDR3 nucleotide sequence: TGCGCCAGCAGCCAAGGACCTGTATTTGACTCCAACACCGGGGAGCTGTTTTTT. Protein sequence: CASSQGPVFDSNTGELFF.

This clonotype appeared many times. The CDR3 loop is CASSLGQINYGYTF. The CDR3 DNA follows: TGCGCCAGCAGCTTGGGACAGATCAACTATGGCTACACCTTC. The gene calls are TRBV5-1 and TRBJ1-2; possible D gene TRBD1, 5 bases. Trimming pared 0 bases from V and 2 bases from J, leaving 8 bases between. Germline V CDR1 and CDR2: SGHRS, YFSETQ. This CDR3 spans 14 amino acids.

The rearrangement links TRBV6-2 or TRBV6-3 to TRBJ2-7; 7 bases fit TRBD1. Germline CDR1 reads MNHEY; CDR2 reads SVGEGT. The CDR3 is 14 residues long. Trimming at V came to 6 bases and at J to 6 bases, leaving 11 bases not matched to a gene. Here the CDR3 DNA reads TGTGCCAGCAGCCAACGACAGGGTTGGATCGAGCAGTACGTC. Its protein product is CASSQRQGWIEQYV.

The chain employs TRBV29-1 and TRBJ2-7, with D possibly being TRBD1 (6 bases). CDR3 length equals 15 residues. The V gene's germline CDR1 is SQVTM and CDR2 ANQGSEA. The ends were cut back, 0 bases at V and 0 bases at J, with 12 bases in the middle. The CDR3 reads CSVEDPGRGSYEQYF. Written as DNA, the CDR3 is TGCAGCGTTGAAGATCCGGGCAGGGGCTCCTACGAGCAGTACTTC.

This clonotype was seen more than once but under ten times. The chain couples TRBV12-5 to TRBJ2-7, with a possible D match to TRBD1 (6 bases). The CDR3 is made up of 13 amino acids. Germline CDR1 is LGHNT and CDR2 is FRNRAP. With 3 bases removed from V and 3 bases from J, the gap between germline ends came to 9 bases. In nucleotides, the CDR3 is TGTGCTAGTGGTTTTCAAGGGGGCTACGAGCAGTACTTC. It translates to CASGFQGGYEQYF. Full variable domain (missing parts from reference TRBV12-5 and TRBJ2-7): DARVTQTPRHKVTEMGQEVTMRCQPILGHNTVFWYRQTMMQGLELLAYFRNRAPLDDSGMPKDRFSAEMPDATLATLKIQPSEPRDSAVYFCASGFQGGYEQYFGPGTRLTVT.

This clonotype came up many times. This chain joins TRBV5-1 and TRBJ1-2; 7 bases match TRBD1. J gave up 8 bases and V 2 bases, and 6 bases lay outside the gene matches. The CDR3 is made up of 13 amino acids. Germline V gene sequence: CDR1 SGHRS, CDR2 YFSETQ. CDR3 coding DNA: TGCGCCAGCAGCTTCGACAGGGAAGACGGCTACACCTTC. Its translation is CASSFDREDGYTF.

This clonotype has ten or more counts. V gene TRBV7-2 combines with J gene TRBJ2-1; 7 nucleotides line up with TRBD1. Germline V gene lookup returns CDR1 SGHTA and CDR2 FQGNSA. Trimming took 6 bases from V and 4 from J; bases not matched to a gene: 6. The CDR3 runs 14 residues. CDR3 DNA: TGTGCCAGCAGGGGGACAGATCATTACAATGAGCAGTTCTTC. Its translation is CASRGTDHYNEQFF. The whole variable domain, filled in from reference TRBV7-2 and TRBJ2-1, reads GAGVSQSPSNKVTEKGKDVELRCDPISGHTALYWYRQSLGQGLEFLIYFQGNSAPDKSGLPSDRFSAERTGGSVSTLTIQRTQQEDSAVYLCASRGTDHYNEQFFGPGTRLTVL.

This clonotype appeared many times. The chain carries TRBV5-1 and TRBJ2-2; D call uncertain. Germline-derived CDR1 and CDR2 are SGHRS and YFSETQ. This CDR3 has 14 residues. The V end lost 1 base, the J end lost 5 bases, and 9 bases lay between the germline ends. The CDR3 sequence is CASSLSAPTGELFF. In DNA form, the CDR3 reads TGCGCCAGCAGCTTGTCAGCGCCTACCGGGGAGCTGTTTTTT.